This TCR beta chain comes out of a study of blood T cell repertoires in COVID-19. As for the study in general: Sample material is recorded as cDNA or gDNA derived from T cells, B-cell-depleted T cells, or PBMCs.

Unmatched junction bases numbered 3, after V lost 2 bases and J lost 1 base. Germline V gene data show CDR1 as SGHRS and CDR2 as YFSETQ. The CDR3 is 15 amino acids. Individuals aged about 18 to 89 years were recruited from approximately 24 US areas. Assignments of participants to cohorts depended upon their own reported clinical history. Produced via immunoSEQ multiplex PCR; TCRdb's table is partial and in-frame only. The data hold some 250,000 clones, with around 88% observed a single time. The material sequenced was PBMCs or T cells enriched from blood (not recorded which). The sequence came from a man aged 35 to 55 who had recovered from COVID-19. The V gene is TRBV5-1, the J gene TRBJ2-3; 8 nucleotides align to TRBD1. The CDR3 DNA is TGCGCCAGCAGCTTACAGGGGGAGGGCACAGATACGCAGTATTTT. Its protein product is CASSLQGEGTDTQYF.